Below, 28 T cell receptor beta chains from the same sample are listed, as sequenced in a study of post-analysis software for immune sequencing data. Prepared libraries of TCR beta cDNA carried unique molecular identifiers. MiXCR, run by TCRdb on the PCR reads, gives a single entry per CDR3 protein. Counted here are approximately 730,000 distinct CDR3 sequences, under 60% occurring once; the ten biggest clones make up 4.9%. Overall study findings and caveats: Elevated frequency relative to controls characterized four or five TRBV segments in patients, TRBV5-6, TRBV5-1 and TRBV20-1 among them.

Their recognized antigens are unknown. Material for sequencing was blood. These receptors were collected from a girl aged 10-17 years with multiple sclerosis.

About this clonotype: A much larger clone lies a single base off, so this may be a read error. V usage is TRBV29-1 and J usage is TRBJ2-7, with TRBD1 matching over 8 bases. This CDR3 spans 13 amino acids. The germline gives CDR1 SQVTM, CDR2 ANQGSEA. V lost 6 bases to trimming and J lost 6 bases; unmatched junction nucleotides: 10. Here the CDR3 DNA reads TGCAGCGTCGAAAACGCAGGGGGCAGCGAGCAGTACTTC. It codes for CSVENAGGSEQYF.

This chain joins TRBV29-1 and TRBJ2-5; 8 bases are shared with TRBD2. The J segment lost 5 bases and the V segment lost 4 bases, leaving 6 bases of the junction unmatched. The CDR3 is made up of 13 amino acids. Germline V CDR1 and CDR2: SQVTM, ANQGSEA. The CDR3 sequence is CSVGGRFRETQYF. DNA of the CDR3: TGCAGCGTTGGCGGGAGGTTTCGGGAGACCCAGTACTTC.

The rearrangement links TRBV6-2 or TRBV6-3 to TRBJ2-1; the D is unclear. V was pared by 6 bases and J by 5 bases, with 11 bases between. In germline, CDR1 is MNHEY, CDR2 SVGEGT. The CDR3 is 13 amino acids. This chain's CDR3 is CASSPEVDNEQFF. The DNA of the CDR3 is TGTGCCAGCAGCCCCGAGGTCGACAATGAGCAGTTCTTC.

V usage is TRBV7-3 and J usage is TRBJ2-1, with TRBD2 as a possible D gene (5 bases). This CDR3 comprises 13 residues. The V and J ends lost 4 bases and 3 bases respectively, with 7 bases between them. Germline values: CDR1 SGHTA, CDR2 FQGTGA. The CDR3: CASSSGYYNEQFF. In nucleotides, the CDR3 is TGTGCCAGCAGCTCGGGATACTACAATGAGCAGTTCTTC.

The J gene is TRBJ1-1, the V gene TRBV27; perhaps TRBD1 as D (5 bases). Germline values: CDR1 MNHEY, CDR2 SMNVEV (reference sequence). The CDR3 has 10 amino acids. Trimming left V 11 bases short and J 5 bases short, with 9 bases between. The CDR3 is CAAGFTEAFF. The CDR3 DNA sequence: TGTGCCGCAGGGTTTACTGAAGCTTTCTTT.

This clonotype came up a few times. This chain connects TRBV20-1 to TRBJ2-1, with D perhaps TRBD1 or TRBD2 (5 bases each). The germline CDR1 and CDR2 sequences are DFQATT and SNEGSKA (reference sequence). This CDR3 contains 15 residues. The V end was cut by 1 base, the J end by 5 bases, with 15 bases between. CDR3 bases: TGCAGTGCTAGAGTTCCGGGACGACCCCACAATGAGCAGTTCTTC. Protein: CSARVPGRPHNEQFF.

V gene TRBV12-3 or TRBV12-4 combines with J gene TRBJ1-5, with D possibly matching TRBD1 (5 bases). The J call is doubtful: the DNA matches TRBJ2-3 better. This CDR3 has 14 amino acids. The CDR3 bases are TGTGCCAGCAGTTTGGGGCAGCTCGCAGATACGCAGTATTTT. Amino acid sequence: CASSLGQLADTQYF.

V usage is TRBV25-1 and J usage is TRBJ2-5, with 7 bases identical to TRBD1. Germline CDR1 and CDR2: MGHDK and SYGVNS. The CDR3 runs 15 residues. V gave up 2 bases and J gave up 5 bases; unmatched junction bases: 8. This chain's CDR3 is CASSEQGDGWETQYF. The CDR3 DNA is TGTGCCAGCAGTGAACAGGGGGACGGATGGGAGACCCAGTACTTC.

This chain connects TRBV27 to TRBJ1-2; no firm D call. Germline CDR1 is MNHEY and CDR2 is SMNVEV (reference sequence). The CDR3 is 14 amino acids. Trimming cost V 5 bases and J 3 bases, with 13 bases left between them. DNA of the CDR3: TGTGCCAGCAGTCATGGCCCCGGCCACTATGGCTACACCTTC. This sequence encodes CASSHGPGHYGYTF.

The chain employs TRBV5-1 and TRBJ2-3; 7 positions match TRBD1. The CDR3 has 14 amino acids. Germline CDR1 and CDR2: SGHRS and YFSETQ. Trimming at V came to 7 bases and at J to 2 bases, leaving 7 bases not matched to a gene. CDR3 nucleotide sequence: TGCGCCAGCGCCCGGGACAGCAACACAGATACGCAGTATTTT. Translating it yields CASARDSNTDTQYF.

The chain combines TRBV6-2 or TRBV6-3 with TRBJ2-3, with 11 positions matching TRBD1. There are 14 residues in the CDR3. From germline, CDR1 is MNHEY and CDR2 SVGEGT. The J segment lost 8 bases and the V segment lost 5 bases, leaving 6 bases of the junction unmatched. The CDR3 nucleotides read TGTGCCAGCAGTAAGGCCGGGACAGGGGGTACGCAGTATTTT. Its translation is CASSKAGTGGTQYF.

This clonotype was seen more than once but under ten times. The genes are TRBV7-8 and TRBJ2-7, with 7 bases identical to TRBD2. V shed 1 base and J 2 bases; nucleotides not matched to a gene: 11. The CDR3 totals 17 residues. Germline-derived CDR1 and CDR2 are SGHVS and FQNEAQ. CDR3 region: CASSLEGLPVFPYEQYF. As DNA, the CDR3 is TGTGCCAGCAGCTTAGAGGGACTACCAGTATTTCCCTACGAGCAGTACTTC.

The chain uses TRBV12-3 or TRBV12-4 and TRBJ2-3, with 8 bases aligning to TRBD1. This CDR3 has 14 amino acids. V gave up 6 bases and J gave up 1 base; unmatched junction bases: 3. The CDR3 reads CASSRGRGTDTQYF. CDR3 nucleotides: TGTGCCAGCAGCAGGGGGCGCGGCACAGATACGCAGTATTTT.

The V and J genes are TRBV20-1 and TRBJ1-2; perhaps TRBD1 as D (5 bases). The germline V gene encodes CDR1 DFQATT and CDR2 SNEGSKA (reference sequence). There are 12 residues in the CDR3. The V end was cut by 6 bases, the J end by 3 bases, with 11 bases between. The CDR3 loop reads CSALQEDYGYTF. The CDR3 nucleotides read TGCAGTGCATTACAGGAGGACTATGGCTACACCTTC.

This clonotype was picked up a small number of times. V usage is TRBV3-1 and J usage is TRBJ1-5; 7 bases match TRBD1. Germline CDR1 LGHDT, CDR2 YNNKEL (reference sequence). The CDR3 loop spans 15 amino acids. V lost 4 bases and J lost 0; bases outside the gene matches: 3. CDR3: CASSPTGDSNQPQHF. Written as DNA, the CDR3 is TGTGCCAGCAGCCCCACAGGGGATAGCAATCAGCCCCAGCATTTT.

The chain combines TRBV12-3 or TRBV12-4 with TRBJ2-4; 16 bases agree with TRBD2. Unmatched junction bases numbered 7, after V lost 5 bases and J lost 6 bases. The length of the CDR3 is 17 residues. The CDR3 DNA reads as TGTGCCAGCAGTGGGGGACTAGCGGGAGGGCTAGGAAACATTCAGTACTTC. Amino acids: CASSGGLAGGLGNIQYF.

This sequence joins TRBV25-1 and TRBJ1-1; D ambiguous. The CDR3 is 12 amino acids. Germline lookup yields CDR1 MGHDK and CDR2 SYGVNS. Between the trimmed V and J ends, which lost 1 base and 8 bases, there was a span of 8 bases. CDR3 nucleotide sequence: TGTGCCAGCAGTGAATTGGGCAGGGAAGCTTTCTTT. Its translation is CASSELGREAFF.

V is TRBV12-3 or TRBV12-4 and J is TRBJ2-1; 8 positions match TRBD1. CDR3 length: 16 residues. The ends lost 6 bases at V and 5 bases at J; junction bases unmatched: 12. CDR3 in amino acids: CASSHLGQGINNEQFF. CDR3 bases: TGTGCCAGCAGCCATTTAGGACAGGGAATCAACAATGAGCAGTTCTTC.

The chain links TRBV29-1 to TRBJ1-2; D remains ambiguous. The germline V gene encodes CDR1 SQVTM and CDR2 ANQGSEA. Trimming left V 5 bases short and J 2 bases short, with 12 bases between. The CDR3 has 13 amino acids. The CDR3 DNA is TGCAGCGTTCCTAACCGGGGAAACTATGGCTACACCTTC. It is translated as CSVPNRGNYGYTF.

The V and J genes are TRBV19 and TRBJ2-6, with D uncertain. V lost 8 bases and J 0 bases, leaving 8 bases between the germline ends. The V gene's germline CDR1 is LNHDA and CDR2 SQIVND (reference sequence). The CDR3 loop spans 14 amino acids. Written as DNA, the CDR3 is TGTGCCAGTTCGGACGGCTCTGGGGCCAACGTCCTGACTTTC. Translating gives CASSDGSGANVLTF.

This chain links TRBV7-9 with TRBJ1-1; possibly TRBD1 for D (5 bases). The germline V and J ends were trimmed by 1 base and 4 bases, with 13 bases remaining between them. The CDR3 extends over 15 amino acids. The germline V gene has CDR1 SEHNR and CDR2 FQNEAQ (reference sequence). The CDR3 loop reads CASSLVRDGTTEAFF. CDR3 DNA sequence: TGTGCCAGCAGCTTAGTCAGGGACGGGACCACTGAAGCTTTCTTT.

V usage is TRBV7-2 and J usage is TRBJ2-7; D might be TRBD2 (5 bases). With 6 bases removed from V and 4 bases from J, the gap between germline ends came to 10 bases. This CDR3 region has 12 residues. Germline V gene lookup returns CDR1 SGHTA and CDR2 FQGNSA. CDR3 in DNA: TGTGCCAGCAGTCCTCGGACTTACGAGCAGTACTTC. The encoded protein is CASSPRTYEQYF.

This clonotype was detected only a few times. This rearrangement joins TRBV7-8 to TRBJ2-7, with 9 bases matching TRBD1. The germline gives CDR1 SGHVS, CDR2 FQNEAQ. The length of the CDR3 is 15 residues. With 5 bases clipped from V and 3 bases from J, the junction kept 8 bases outside the gene matches. CDR3 sequence (DNA): TGTGCCAGCAGCCCGAGGACAGGGGACTTCTACGAGCAGTACTTC. The encoded protein is CASSPRTGDFYEQYF. Full variable domain (rest looked up from reference TRBV7-8 and TRBJ2-7): GAGVSQSPRYKVAKRGQDVALRCDPISGHVSLFWYQQALGQGPEFLTYFQNEAQLDKSGLPSDRFFAERPEGSVSTLKIQRTQQEDSAVYLCASSPRTGDFYEQYFGPGTRLTVT.

The chain is built from TRBV9 and TRBJ1-1; maybe TRBD1 (5 bases). The CDR3 is 15 residues long. The germline CDR1 and CDR2 sequences are SGDLS and YYNGEE. V lost 0 bases, J lost 2 bases, and 11 bases lay in between. In DNA, the CDR3 is TGTGCCAGCAGCGTAGGGGACGGGGTAAACACTGAAGCTTTCTTT. As protein: CASSVGDGVNTEAFF.

The V gene is TRBV14, the J gene TRBJ2-2; D is perhaps TRBD1 (7 bases). Germline values: CDR1 SGHDN, CDR2 FVKESK. The CDR3 has 17 residues. V lost 2 bases and J lost 4, with 17 bases in between. DNA of the CDR3: TGTGCCAGCAGCCAAATATGGCACAGGGGAGGCACCGGGGAGCTGTTTTTT. Protein: CASSQIWHRGGTGELFF.

This chain uses TRBV5-6 with TRBJ2-5; no reliable D call. The end of the DNA aligns better with TRBJ2-7, so the J call may be wrong. Germline loops: CDR1 SGHDT, CDR2 YYEEEE. The CDR3 covers 15 residues. As DNA, the CDR3 is TGTGCCAGCAGCTTGGCCGGGTCCATACCCTACGAGCAGTACTTC. This encodes CASSLAGSIPYEQYF.

The chain uses TRBV2 and TRBJ2-3; unclear D gene. V lost 4 bases to trimming and J lost 3 bases, with 11 bases between them. The length of the CDR3 is 14 residues. Germline V lookup: CDR1 SNHLY, CDR2 FYNNEI. CDR3 in amino acids: CASSGTVGTDTQYF. The CDR3 DNA sequence: TGTGCCAGCAGTGGGACGGTGGGGACAGATACGCAGTATTTT.

The chain couples TRBV7-2 to TRBJ2-7, with 8 bases matching TRBD1. The CDR3 covers 13 residues. V was clipped by 6 bases and J by 7 bases; unmatched bases: 8. The germline gives CDR1 SGHTA, CDR2 FQGNSA. CDR3 sequence reads: CASSSLDRGEQYF. DNA of the CDR3: TGTGCCAGCAGTTCCCTCGACAGGGGTGAGCAGTACTTC.